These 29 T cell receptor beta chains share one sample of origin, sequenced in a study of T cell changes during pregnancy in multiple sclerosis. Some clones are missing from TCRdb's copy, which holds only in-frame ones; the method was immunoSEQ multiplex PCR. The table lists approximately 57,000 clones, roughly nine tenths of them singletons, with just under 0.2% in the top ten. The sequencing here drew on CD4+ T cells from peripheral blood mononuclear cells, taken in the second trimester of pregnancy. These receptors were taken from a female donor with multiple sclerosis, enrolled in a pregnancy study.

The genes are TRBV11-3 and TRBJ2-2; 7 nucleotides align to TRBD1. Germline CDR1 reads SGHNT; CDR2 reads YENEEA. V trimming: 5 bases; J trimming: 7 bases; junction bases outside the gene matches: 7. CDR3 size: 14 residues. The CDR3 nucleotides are TGTGCCAGCAGCCGCACAGGGGTGAGCGGGGAGCTGTTTTTT. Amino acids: CASSRTGVSGELFF.

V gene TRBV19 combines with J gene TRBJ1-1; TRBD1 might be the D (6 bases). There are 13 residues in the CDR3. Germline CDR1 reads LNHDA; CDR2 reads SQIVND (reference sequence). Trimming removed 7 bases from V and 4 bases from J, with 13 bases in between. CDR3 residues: CASKIQGGTEAFF. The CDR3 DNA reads TGTGCCAGTAAAATACAGGGTGGCACTGAAGCTTTCTTT.

CDR3 nucleotide sequence: TGTGCCAGCAGTTCACGCAGTCCCACCTACAATGAGCAGTTCTTC. Translating gives CASSSRSPTYNEQFF. The chain joins TRBV28 to TRBJ2-1, with D uncertain. Germline values: CDR1 MDHEN, CDR2 SYDVKM. This CDR3 has 15 amino acids. Deletions cut 4 bases from V and 2 bases from J, with 12 bases between.

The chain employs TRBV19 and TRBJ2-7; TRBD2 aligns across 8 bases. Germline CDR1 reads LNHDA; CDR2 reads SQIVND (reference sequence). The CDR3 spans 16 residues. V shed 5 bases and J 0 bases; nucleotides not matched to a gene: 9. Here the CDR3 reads CASSPGGASGSYEQYF. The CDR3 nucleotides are TGTGCCAGTAGTCCGGGAGGGGCCTCGGGCTCCTACGAGCAGTACTTC.

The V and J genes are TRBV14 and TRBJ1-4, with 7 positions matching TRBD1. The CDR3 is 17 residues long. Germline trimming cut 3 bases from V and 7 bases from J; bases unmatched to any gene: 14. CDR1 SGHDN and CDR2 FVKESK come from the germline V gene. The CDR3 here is CASSQRTGWPAGEKLFF. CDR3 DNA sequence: TGTGCCAGCAGCCAGAGGACAGGTTGGCCCGCCGGTGAAAAACTGTTTTTT.

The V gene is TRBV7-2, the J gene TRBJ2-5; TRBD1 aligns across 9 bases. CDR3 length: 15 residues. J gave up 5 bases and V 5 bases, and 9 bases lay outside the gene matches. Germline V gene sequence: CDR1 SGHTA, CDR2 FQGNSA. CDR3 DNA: TGTGCCAGCAGCCTCGCAGGGACAGGGATTGAGACCCAGTACTTC. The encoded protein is CASSLAGTGIETQYF. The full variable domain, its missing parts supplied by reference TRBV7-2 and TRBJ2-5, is GAGVSQSPSNKVTEKGKDVELRCDPISGHTALYWYRQSLGQGLEFLIYFQGNSAPDKSGLPSDRFSAERTGGSVSTLTIQRTQQEDSAVYLCASSLAGTGIETQYFGPGTRLLVL.

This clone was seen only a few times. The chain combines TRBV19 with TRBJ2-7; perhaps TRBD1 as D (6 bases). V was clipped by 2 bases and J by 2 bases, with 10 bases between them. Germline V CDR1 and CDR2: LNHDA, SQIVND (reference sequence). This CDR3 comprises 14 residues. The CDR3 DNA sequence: TGTGCCAGTAGTATATATGGACAGACCTACGAGCAGTACTTC. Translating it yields CASSIYGQTYEQYF. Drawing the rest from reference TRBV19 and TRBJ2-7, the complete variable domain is DGGITQSPKYLFRKEGQNVTLSCEQNLNHDAMYWYRQDPGQGLRLIYYSQIVNDFQKGDIAEGYSVSREKKESFPLTVTSAQKNPTAFYLCASSIYGQTYEQYFGPGTRLTVT.

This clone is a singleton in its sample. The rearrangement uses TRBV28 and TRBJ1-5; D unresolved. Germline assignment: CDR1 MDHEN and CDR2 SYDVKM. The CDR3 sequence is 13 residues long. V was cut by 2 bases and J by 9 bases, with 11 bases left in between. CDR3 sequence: CASSLGEAGPQHF. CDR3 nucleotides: TGTGCCAGCAGTTTAGGGGAGGCCGGGCCCCAGCATTTT.

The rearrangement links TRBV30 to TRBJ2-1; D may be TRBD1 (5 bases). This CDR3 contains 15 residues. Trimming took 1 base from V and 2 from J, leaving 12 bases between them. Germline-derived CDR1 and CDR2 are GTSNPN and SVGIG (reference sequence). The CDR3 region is CAWSGLGLAYNEQFF. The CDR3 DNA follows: TGTGCCTGGAGTGGGCTGGGGCTAGCCTACAATGAGCAGTTCTTC. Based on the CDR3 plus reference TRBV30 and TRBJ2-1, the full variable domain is SQTIHQWPATLVQPVGSPLSLECTVEGTSNPNLYWYRQAAGRGLQLLFYSVGIGQISSEVPQNLSASRPQDRQFILSSKKLLLSDSGFYLCAWSGLGLAYNEQFFGPGTRLTVL.

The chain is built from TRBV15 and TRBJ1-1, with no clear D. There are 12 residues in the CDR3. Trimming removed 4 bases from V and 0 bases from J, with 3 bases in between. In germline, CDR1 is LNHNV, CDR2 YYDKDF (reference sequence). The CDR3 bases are TGTGCCACCAGCATAGTGAACACTGAAGCTTTCTTT. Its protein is CATSIVNTEAFF.

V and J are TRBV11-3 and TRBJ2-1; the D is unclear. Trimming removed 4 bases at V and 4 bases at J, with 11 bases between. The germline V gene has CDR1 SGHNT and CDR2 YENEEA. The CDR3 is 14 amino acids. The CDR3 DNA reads TGTGCCAGCAGCTCCGAACACAGATACAATGAGCAGTTCTTC. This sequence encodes CASSSEHRYNEQFF.

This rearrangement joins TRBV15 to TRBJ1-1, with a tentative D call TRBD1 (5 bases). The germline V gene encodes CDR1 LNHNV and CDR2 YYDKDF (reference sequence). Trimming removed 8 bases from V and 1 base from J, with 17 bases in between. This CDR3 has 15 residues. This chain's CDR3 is CATQLMGGSNTEAFF. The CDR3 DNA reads TGTGCCACCCAGCTCATGGGGGGATCGAACACTGAAGCTTTCTTT.

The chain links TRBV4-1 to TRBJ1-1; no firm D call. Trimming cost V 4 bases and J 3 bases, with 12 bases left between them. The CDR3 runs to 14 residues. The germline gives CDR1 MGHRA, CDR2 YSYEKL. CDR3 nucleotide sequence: TGCGCCAGCAGCCGAGGTGGCGCGGACACTGAAGCTTTCTTT. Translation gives CASSRGGADTEAFF.

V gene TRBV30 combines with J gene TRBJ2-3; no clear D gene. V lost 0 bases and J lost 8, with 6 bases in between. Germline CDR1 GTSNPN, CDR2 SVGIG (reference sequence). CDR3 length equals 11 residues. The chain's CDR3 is CAWSVLGTQYF. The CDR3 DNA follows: TGTGCCTGGAGTGTACTTGGTACGCAGTATTTT.

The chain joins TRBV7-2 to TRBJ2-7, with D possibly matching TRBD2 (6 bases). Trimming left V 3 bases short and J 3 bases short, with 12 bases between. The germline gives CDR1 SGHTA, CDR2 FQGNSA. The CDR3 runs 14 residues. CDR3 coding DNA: TGTGCCAGCAGCTTGAGTCTAGCGAGCTACGAGCAGTACTTC. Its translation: CASSLSLASYEQYF.

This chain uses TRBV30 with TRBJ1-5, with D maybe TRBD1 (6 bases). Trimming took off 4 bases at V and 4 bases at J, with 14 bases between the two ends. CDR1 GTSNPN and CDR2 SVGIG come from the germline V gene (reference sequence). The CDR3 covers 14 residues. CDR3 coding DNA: TGTGCCTGGAACGGGGGGCTAATAAATCAGCCCCAGCATTTT. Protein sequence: CAWNGGLINQPQHF. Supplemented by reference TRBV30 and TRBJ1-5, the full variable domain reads SQTIHQWPATLVQPVGSPLSLECTVEGTSNPNLYWYRQAAGRGLQLLFYSVGIGQISSEVPQNLSASRPQDRQFILSSKKLLLSDSGFYLCAWNGGLINQPQHFGDGTRLSIL.

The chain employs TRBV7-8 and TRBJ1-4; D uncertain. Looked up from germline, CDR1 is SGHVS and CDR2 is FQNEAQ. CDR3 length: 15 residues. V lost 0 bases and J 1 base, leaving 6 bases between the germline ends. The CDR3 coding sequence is TGTGCCAGCAGCTTAGCGGGGAGAACTAATGAAAAACTGTTTTTT. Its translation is CASSLAGRTNEKLFF.

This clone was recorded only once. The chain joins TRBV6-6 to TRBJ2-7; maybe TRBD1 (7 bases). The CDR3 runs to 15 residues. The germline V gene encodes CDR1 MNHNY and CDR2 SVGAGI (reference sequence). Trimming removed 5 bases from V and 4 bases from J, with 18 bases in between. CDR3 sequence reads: CASSRPPQGGYEQYF. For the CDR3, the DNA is TGTGCCAGCAGTCGCCCCCCTCAGGGGGGATACGAGCAGTACTTC.

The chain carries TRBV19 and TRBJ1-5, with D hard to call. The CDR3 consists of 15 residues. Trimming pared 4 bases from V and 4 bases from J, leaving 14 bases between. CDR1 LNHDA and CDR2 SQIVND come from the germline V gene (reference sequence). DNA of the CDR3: TGTGCCAGTAGTAGGGCAGTGCAAGGTAATCAGCCCCAGCATTTT. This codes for CASSRAVQGNQPQHF.

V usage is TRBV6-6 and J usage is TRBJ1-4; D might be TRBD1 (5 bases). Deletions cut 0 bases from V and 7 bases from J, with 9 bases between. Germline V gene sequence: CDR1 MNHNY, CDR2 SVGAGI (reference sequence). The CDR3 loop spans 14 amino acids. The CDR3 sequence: CASSYSGEGEKLFF. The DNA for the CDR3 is TGTGCCAGCAGTTACTCAGGGGAGGGTGAAAAACTGTTTTTT.

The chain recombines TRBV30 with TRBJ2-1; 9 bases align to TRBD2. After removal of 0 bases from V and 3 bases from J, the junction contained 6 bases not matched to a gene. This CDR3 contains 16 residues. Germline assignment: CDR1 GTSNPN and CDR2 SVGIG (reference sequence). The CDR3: CAWSVAVAGDYNEQFF. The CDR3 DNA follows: TGTGCCTGGAGTGTAGCGGTAGCGGGGGACTACAATGAGCAGTTCTTC.

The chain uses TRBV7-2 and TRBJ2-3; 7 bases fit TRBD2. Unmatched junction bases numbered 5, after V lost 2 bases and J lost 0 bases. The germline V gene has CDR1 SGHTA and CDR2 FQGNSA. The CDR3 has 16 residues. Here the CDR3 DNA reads TGTGCCAGCAGCTTACGGGGAGCGGGGAGCACAGATACGCAGTATTTT. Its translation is CASSLRGAGSTDTQYF.

As DNA, the CDR3 is TGTGCCAGCAGGACAGGAGGAAACACCATATATTTT. As protein: CASRTGGNTIYF. This sequence joins TRBV28 and TRBJ1-3, with a tentative D call TRBD1 (6 bases). Germline V gene lookup returns CDR1 MDHEN and CDR2 SYDVKM. CDR3 length: 12 amino acids. The V end lost 6 bases, the J end lost 4 bases, and 7 bases lay between the germline ends.

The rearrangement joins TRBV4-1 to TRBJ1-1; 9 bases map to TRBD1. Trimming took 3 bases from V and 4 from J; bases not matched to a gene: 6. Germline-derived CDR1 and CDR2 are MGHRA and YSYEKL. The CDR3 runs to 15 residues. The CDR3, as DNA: TGCGCCAGCAGCCAGCCCGGGACAGGGCTCACTGAAGCTTTCTTT. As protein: CASSQPGTGLTEAFF.

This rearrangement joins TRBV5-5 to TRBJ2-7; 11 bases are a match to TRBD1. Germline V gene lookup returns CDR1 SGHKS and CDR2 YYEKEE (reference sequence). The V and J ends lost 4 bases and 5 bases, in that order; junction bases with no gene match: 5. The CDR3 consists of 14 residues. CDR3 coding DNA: TGTGCCAGCAGCAGGGACAGGGGGAGGCACGAGCAGTACTTC. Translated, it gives CASSRDRGRHEQYF. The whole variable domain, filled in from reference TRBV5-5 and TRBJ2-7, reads DAGVTQSPTHLIKTRGQQVTLRCSPISGHKSVSWYQQVLGQGPQFIFQYYEKEERGRGNFPDRFSARQFPNYSSELNVNALLLGDSALYLCASSRDRGRHEQYFGPGTRLTVT.

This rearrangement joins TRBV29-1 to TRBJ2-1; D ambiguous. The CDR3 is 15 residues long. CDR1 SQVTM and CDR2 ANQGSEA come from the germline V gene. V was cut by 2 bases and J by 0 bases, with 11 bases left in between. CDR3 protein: CSVESAAPSYNEQFF. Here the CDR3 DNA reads TGCAGCGTTGAAAGTGCGGCCCCCTCCTACAATGAGCAGTTCTTC.

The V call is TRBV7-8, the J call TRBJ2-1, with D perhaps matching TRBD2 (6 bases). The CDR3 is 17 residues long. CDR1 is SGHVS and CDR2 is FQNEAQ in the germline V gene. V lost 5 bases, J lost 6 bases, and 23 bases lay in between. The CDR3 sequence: CASSLPPQRVITNEQFF. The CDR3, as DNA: TGTGCCAGCAGCCTACCTCCCCAGCGGGTTATAACCAATGAGCAGTTCTTC.

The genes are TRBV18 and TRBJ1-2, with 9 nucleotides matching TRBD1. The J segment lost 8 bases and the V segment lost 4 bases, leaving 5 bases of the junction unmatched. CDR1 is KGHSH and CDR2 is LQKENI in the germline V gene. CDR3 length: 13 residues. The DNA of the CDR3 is TGTGCCAGCTCACAGGACAGGGGTGACGGCTACACCTTC. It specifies CASSQDRGDGYTF.

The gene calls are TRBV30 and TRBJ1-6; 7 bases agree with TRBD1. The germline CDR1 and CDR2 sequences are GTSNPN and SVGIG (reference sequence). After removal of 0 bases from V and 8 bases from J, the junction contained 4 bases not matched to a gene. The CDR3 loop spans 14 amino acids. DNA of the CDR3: TGTGCCTGGAGTGTACGACAGGGAGATTCACCCCTCCACTTT. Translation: CAWSVRQGDSPLHF.